This is a list of T cell receptor beta chains from one sample in a study of radiation and T cells in renal cell carcinoma. The repertoire was sequenced with immunoSEQ multiplex PCR; TCRdb's copy has only in-frame clones and lacks some. The sample yields fewer than 200,000 clones, around 90% seen once. The sample consisted of blood, taken from a patient whose treatment included radiotherapy and nephrectomy. The receptors shown here come from a woman aged 45-65 years with renal cell carcinoma. Each CDR3 is given with its conserved first and last residue. D genes are given only for firm matches. Clone size is stated in some rows and not others, as once, few, many or a class when expanded.

NA	TRBJ2-3	TRBV18	TRBD2	TGTGCCAGCTCACCAGGACTAGCGGGGGCAGATACGCAGTATTTT	CASSPGLAGADTQYF
NA	TRBJ2-5	TRBV9	TRBD1	TGTGCCAGCAGCGTAGCAAGAGGGGGCAGGGAGACCCAGTACTTC	CASSVARGGRETQYF
once	TRBJ1-2	TRBV5-5	TRBD1	TGTGCCAGCAGCTGGGACCCGACAGGGGCCTATGGCTACACCTTC	CASSWDPTGAYGYTF
NA	TRBJ1-1	TRBV9	NA	TGTGCCAGCAGCGAACAGTTTAACACTGAAGCTTTCTTT	CASSEQFNTEAFF
NA	TRBJ1-1	TRBV11-1	NA	TGTGCCAGCAGCCCCCGTCGGTCTTTAGGGACTGAAGCTTTCTTT	CASSPRRSLGTEAFF
NA	TRBJ1-2	TRBV5-6	NA	TGTGCCAGCAGCTTGGGCACAGGGCGGACCTATGGCTACACCTTC	CASSLGTGRTYGYTF
NA	TRBJ1-2	TRBV15	NA	TGTGCCACCAGCAGAGATATTGGGGTCGATGGCTACACCTTC	CATSRDIGVDGYTF
NA	TRBJ2-5	TRBV5-6	TRBD1	TGTGCCAGCAGCTTGTTTGACAGGGTGCCGCAAGAGACCCAGTACTTC	CASSLFDRVPQETQYF
NA	TRBJ1-1	TRBV2	NA	TGTGCCAGCAGTCTGTTCCAGGGAGGGACTGAAGCTTTCTTT	CASSLFQGGTEAFF
NA	TRBJ1-6	TRBV25-1	NA	TGTGCCAGCAGTGAGCTGACCTTCCGGGGCGCGAATAATTCACCCCTCCACTTT	CASSELTFRGANNSPLHF
few	TRBJ1-6	TRBV5-1	NA	TGCGCCAGCAGCCCCCGAGGCCAGGGTGATAATTCACCCCTCCACTTT	CASSPRGQGDNSPLHF
NA	TRBJ2-3	TRBV7-3	TRBD1	TGTGCCAGCAGCCGACAGGGTTTTGTCACAGATACGCAGTATTTT	CASSRQGFVTDTQYF
few	TRBJ1-1	TRBV19	NA	TGTGCCAGTAGTATAGATAATTCCCCCGGGACTGAAGCTTTCTTT	CASSIDNSPGTEAFF
few	TRBJ1-1	TRBV9	TRBD1	TGTGCCAGCAGCCAACAGGGGGATACCACTGAAGCTTTCTTT	CASSQQGDTTEAFF
NA	TRBJ2-4	TRBV19	NA	TGTGCCAGTGGTGGGCGAGCCAAAAACATTCAGTACTTC	CASGGRAKNIQYF
once	TRBJ2-7	TRBV7-9	NA	TGTGCCAGCAGCTTAGACGCAGGGGATGACGAGCAGTACTTC	CASSLDAGDDEQYF
NA	TRBJ2-1	TRBV7-2	NA	TGTGCCAGCAGCTTAGCGACCTACAATGAGCAGTTCTTC	CASSLATYNEQFF
NA	TRBJ1-6	TRBV7-2	NA	TGTGCCAGCAGCTTAGTTTCTACCTCCTATAATTCACCCCTCCACTTT	CASSLVSTSYNSPLHF